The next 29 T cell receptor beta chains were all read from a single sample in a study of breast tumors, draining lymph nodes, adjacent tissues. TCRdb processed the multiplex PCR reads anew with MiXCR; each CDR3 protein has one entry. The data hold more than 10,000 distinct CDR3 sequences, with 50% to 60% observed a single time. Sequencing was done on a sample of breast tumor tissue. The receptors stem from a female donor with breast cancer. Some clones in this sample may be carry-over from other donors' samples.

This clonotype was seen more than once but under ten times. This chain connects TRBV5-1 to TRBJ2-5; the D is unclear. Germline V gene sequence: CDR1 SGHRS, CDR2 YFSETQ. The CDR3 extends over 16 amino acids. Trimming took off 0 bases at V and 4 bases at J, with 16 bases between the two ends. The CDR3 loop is CASSLGPAAILETQYF. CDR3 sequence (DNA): TGCGCCAGCAGCTTGGGGCCCGCTGCGATTCTAGAGACCCAGTACTTC.

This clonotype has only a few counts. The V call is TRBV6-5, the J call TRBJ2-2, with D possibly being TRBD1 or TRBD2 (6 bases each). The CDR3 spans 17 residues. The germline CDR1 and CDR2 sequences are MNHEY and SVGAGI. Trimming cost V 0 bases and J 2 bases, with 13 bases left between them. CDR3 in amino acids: CASSYSGGAANTGELFF. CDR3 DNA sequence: TGTGCCAGCAGTTACTCGGGGGGCGCGGCAAACACCGGGGAGCTGTTTTTT.

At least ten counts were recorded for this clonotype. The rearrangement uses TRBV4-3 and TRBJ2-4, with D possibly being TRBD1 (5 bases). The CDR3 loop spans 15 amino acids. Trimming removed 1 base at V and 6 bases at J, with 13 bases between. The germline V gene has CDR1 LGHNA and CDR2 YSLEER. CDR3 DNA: TGCGCCAGCAGCCAAGGAGGCAGGGCGAGAAACATTCAGTACTTC. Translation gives CASSQGGRARNIQYF.

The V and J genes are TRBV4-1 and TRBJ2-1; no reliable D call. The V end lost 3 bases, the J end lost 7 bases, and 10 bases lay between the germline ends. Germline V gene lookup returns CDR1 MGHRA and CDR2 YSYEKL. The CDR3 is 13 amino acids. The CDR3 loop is CASSQEITNEQFF. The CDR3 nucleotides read TGCGCCAGCAGCCAGGAAATAACTAATGAGCAGTTCTTC.

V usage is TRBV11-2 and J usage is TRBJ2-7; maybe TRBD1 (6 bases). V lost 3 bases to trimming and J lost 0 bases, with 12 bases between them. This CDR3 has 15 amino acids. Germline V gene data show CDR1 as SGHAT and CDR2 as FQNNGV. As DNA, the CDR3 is TGTGCCAGCAGCTTCGGACAGTCGAGCTCCTACGAGCAGTACTTC. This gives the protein CASSFGQSSSYEQYF.

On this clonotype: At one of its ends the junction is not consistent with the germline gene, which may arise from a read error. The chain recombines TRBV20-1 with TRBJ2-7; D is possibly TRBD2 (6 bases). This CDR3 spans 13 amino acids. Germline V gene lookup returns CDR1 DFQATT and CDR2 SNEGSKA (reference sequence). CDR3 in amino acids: CSASDSGAYAQYF. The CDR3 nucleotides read TGCAGTGCTAGTGATAGCGGAGCCTACGCGCAGTACTTC.

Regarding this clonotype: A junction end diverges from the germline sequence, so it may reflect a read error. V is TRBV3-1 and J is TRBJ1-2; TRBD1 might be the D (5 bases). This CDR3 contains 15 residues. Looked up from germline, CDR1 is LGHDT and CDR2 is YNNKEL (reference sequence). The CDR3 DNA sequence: TGCGCCAGCAGCCAAGATAGGGCAGGGATCTATGGCTACACCTTC. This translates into CASSQDRAGIYGYTF.

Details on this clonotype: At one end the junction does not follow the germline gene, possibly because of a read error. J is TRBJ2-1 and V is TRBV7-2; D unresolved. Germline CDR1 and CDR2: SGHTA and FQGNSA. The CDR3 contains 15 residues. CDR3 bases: TGTGCCGGCAGCTTAGCAGGCTCGCCCCCACATGAGCAGTTCTTC. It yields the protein CAGSLAGSPPHEQFF.

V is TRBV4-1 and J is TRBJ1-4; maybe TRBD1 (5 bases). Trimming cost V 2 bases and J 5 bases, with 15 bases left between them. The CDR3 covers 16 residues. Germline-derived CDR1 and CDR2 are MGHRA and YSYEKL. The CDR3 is CASSQSARGLNEKLFF. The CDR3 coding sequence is TGCGCCAGCAGCCAATCAGCACGGGGCTTAAATGAAAAACTGTTTTTT.

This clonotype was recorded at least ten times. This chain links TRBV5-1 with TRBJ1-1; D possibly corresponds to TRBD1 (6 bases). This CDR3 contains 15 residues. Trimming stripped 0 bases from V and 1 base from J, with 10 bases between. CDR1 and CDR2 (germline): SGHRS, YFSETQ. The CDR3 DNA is TGCGCCAGCAGCTTGGGAACAGGGACGAACACTGAAGCTTTCTTT. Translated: CASSLGTGTNTEAFF.

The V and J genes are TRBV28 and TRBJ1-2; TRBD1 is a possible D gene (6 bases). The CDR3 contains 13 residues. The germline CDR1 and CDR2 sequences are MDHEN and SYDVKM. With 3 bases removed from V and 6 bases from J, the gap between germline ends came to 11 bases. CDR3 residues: CASSFTGMDGYTF. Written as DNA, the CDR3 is TGTGCCAGCAGTTTCACAGGGATGGATGGCTACACCTTC.

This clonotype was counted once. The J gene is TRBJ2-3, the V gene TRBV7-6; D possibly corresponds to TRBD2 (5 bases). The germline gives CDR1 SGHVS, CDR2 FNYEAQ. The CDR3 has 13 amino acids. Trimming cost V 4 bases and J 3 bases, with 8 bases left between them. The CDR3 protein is CASSYGITDTQYF. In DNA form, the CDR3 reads TGTGCCAGCAGCTACGGGATAACAGATACGCAGTATTTT.

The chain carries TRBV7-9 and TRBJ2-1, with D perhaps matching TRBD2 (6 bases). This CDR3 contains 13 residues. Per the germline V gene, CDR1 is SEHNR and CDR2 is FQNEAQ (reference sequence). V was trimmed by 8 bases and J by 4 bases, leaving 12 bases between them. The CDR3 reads CASSGVSYNEQFF. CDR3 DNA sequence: TGTGCCAGCTCGGGAGTATCGTACAATGAGCAGTTCTTC.

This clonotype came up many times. CDR3 nucleotide sequence: TGTGCCAGCAGCTTGGCCCCGACAGGCATCAATCAGCCCCAGCATTTT. It encodes CASSLAPTGINQPQHF. The chain employs TRBV5-5 and TRBJ1-5; D possibly corresponds to TRBD1 (6 bases). Germline V CDR1 and CDR2: SGHKS, YYEKEE (reference sequence). The V gene lost 0 bases and the J gene lost 3 bases, with 13 bases spanning the gap. The CDR3 runs to 16 residues.

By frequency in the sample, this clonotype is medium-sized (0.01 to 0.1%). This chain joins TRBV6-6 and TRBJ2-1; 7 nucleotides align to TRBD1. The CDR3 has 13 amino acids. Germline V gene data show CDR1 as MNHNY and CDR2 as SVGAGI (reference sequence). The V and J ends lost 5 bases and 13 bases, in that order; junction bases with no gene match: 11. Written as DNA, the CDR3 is TGTGCCAGCAGTCCAACCCTGGGACAGAGTCAGTTCTTC. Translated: CASSPTLGQSQFF.

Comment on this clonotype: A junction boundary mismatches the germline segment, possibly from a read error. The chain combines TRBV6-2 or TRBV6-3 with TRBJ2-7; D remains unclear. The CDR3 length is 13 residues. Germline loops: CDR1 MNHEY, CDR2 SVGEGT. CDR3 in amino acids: CASRPGTSYEQHF. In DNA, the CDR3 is TGTGCCAGCAGGCCTGGCACTTCCTACGAGCAGCACTTC.

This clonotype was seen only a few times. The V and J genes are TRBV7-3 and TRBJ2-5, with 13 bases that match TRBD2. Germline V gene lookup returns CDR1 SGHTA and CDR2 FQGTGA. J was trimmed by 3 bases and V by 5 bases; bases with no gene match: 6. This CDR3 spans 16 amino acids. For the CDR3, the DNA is TGTGCCAGCAGCCCCGGGGGACTAGCGGGGAAAGAGACCCAGTACTTC. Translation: CASSPGGLAGKETQYF. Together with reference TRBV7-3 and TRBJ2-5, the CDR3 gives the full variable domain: GAGVSQTPSNKVTEKGKYVELRCDPISGHTALYWYRQSLGQGPEFLIYFQGTGAADDSGLPNDRFFAVRPEGSVSTLKIQRTERGDSAVYLCASSPGGLAGKETQYFGPGTRLLVL.

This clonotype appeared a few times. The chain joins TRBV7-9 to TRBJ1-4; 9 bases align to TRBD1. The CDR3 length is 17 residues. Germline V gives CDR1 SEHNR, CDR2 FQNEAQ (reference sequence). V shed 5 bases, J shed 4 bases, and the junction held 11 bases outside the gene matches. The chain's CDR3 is CASSPQDRGGLNEKLFF. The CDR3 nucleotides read TGTGCCAGCAGCCCACAGGACAGGGGAGGCCTTAATGAAAAACTGTTTTTT.

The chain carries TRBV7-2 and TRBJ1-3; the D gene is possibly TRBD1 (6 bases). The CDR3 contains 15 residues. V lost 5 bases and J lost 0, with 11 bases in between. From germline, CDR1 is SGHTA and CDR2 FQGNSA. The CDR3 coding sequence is TGTGCCAGCAGCGTTAAACAGGGCTCTGGAAACACCATATATTTT. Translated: CASSVKQGSGNTIYF. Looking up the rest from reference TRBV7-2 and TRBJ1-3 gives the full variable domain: GAGVSQSPSNKVTEKGKDVELRCDPISGHTALYWYRQSLGQGLEFLIYFQGNSAPDKSGLPSDRFSAERTGGSVSTLTIQRTQQEDSAVYLCASSVKQGSGNTIYFGEGSWLTVV.

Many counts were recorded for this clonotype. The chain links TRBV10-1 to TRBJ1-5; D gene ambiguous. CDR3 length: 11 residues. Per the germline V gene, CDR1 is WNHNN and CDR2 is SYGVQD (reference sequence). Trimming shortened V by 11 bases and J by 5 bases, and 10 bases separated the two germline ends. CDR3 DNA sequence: TGCGCCTACAAGGACCATCAGCCCCAGCATTTT. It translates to CAYKDHQPQHF.

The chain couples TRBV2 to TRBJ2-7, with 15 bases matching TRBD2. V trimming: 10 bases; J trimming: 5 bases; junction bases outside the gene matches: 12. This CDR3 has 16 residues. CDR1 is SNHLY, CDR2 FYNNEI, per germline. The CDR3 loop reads CATRKGLAGGINEQYF. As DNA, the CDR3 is TGTGCCACCCGGAAGGGACTAGCGGGAGGTATAAACGAGCAGTACTTC.

The CDR3 bases are TGTGCCAGCAGCCGGGGGGCCAACGTCCTGACTTTC. Translation: CASSRGANVLTF. This rearrangement joins TRBV12-3 or TRBV12-4 to TRBJ2-6, with no clear D. Deletions cut 6 bases from V and 4 bases from J, with 4 bases between. The CDR3 runs to 12 residues.

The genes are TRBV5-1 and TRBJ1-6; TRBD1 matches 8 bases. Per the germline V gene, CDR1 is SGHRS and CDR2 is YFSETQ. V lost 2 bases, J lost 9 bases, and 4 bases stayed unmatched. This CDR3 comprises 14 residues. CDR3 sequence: CASSLLGTGSPLHF. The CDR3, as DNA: TGCGCCAGCAGCTTACTCGGGACAGGTTCACCCCTCCACTTT.

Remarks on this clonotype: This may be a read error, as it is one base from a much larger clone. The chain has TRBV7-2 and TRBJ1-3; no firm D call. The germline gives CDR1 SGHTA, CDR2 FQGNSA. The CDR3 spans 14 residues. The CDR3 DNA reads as TGTGCCAGCAGCTTACCCGGGGAGGGAAACACCGTATATTTT. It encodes CASSLPGEGNTVYF.

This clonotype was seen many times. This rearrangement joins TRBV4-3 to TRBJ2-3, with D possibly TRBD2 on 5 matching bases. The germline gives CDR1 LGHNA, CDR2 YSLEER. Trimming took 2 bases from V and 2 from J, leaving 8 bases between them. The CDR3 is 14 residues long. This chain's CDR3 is CASSQTSPTDTQYF. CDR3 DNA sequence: TGCGCCAGCAGCCAAACTAGTCCCACAGATACGCAGTATTTT.

DNA of the CDR3: TGTGCCACCAGTGACGAAACAAATTACAATGAGCAGTTCTTC. Residues: CATSDETNYNEQFF. The genes are TRBV24-1 and TRBJ2-1; D gene ambiguous. The CDR3 runs 14 residues. Per germline, CDR1 KGHDR and CDR2 SFDVKD. The V end lost 4 bases, the J end lost 4 bases, and 10 bases lay between the germline ends.

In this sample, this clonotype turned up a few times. The CDR3 DNA reads as TGTGCCAGCAGCTTAGCGCGGCCAGTTAAAAATTTCCCCCTCCACTTT. This encodes CASSLARPVKNFPLHF. The chain combines TRBV7-8 with TRBJ1-6, with D unclear. This CDR3 spans 16 amino acids. Between the trimmed V and J ends, which lost 0 bases and 13 bases, there was a span of 19 bases. The V gene's germline CDR1 is SGHVS and CDR2 FQNEAQ.

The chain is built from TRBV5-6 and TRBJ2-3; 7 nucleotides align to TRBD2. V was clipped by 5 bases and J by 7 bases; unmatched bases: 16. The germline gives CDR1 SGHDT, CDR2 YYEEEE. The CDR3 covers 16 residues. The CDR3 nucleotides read TGTGCCAGCAGTACTCTTGCTCGGCGGGAGCGAAATACGCAGTATTTT. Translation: CASSTLARRERNTQYF.

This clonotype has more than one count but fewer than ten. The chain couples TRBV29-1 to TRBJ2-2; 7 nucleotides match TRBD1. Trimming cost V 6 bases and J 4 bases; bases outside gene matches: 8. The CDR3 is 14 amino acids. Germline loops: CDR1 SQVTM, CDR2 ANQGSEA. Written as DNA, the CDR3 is TGCAGCGTGGTAGGACAGGCCTCCACCGGGGAGCTGTTTTTT. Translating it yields CSVVGQASTGELFF.